The clone carrying this T cell receptor (beta chain) was counted at least ten times. What it binds is not known. This CDR3 has 18 amino acids. The germline V and J ends were trimmed by 6 bases and 8 bases, with 31 bases remaining between them. Germline lookup yields CDR1 MDHEN and CDR2 SYDVKM. Combining iRepertoire HTBI primers with Arm-PCR of CDR3 regions, the authors built TCR beta libraries. MiXCR was run by TCRdb on the multiplex PCR reads, yielding one entry per CDR3 protein. The repertoire holds some 250,000 distinct CDR3 sequences, with 20% as singletons. The data were taken from a study of regulatory T cells in long-lasting Graves disease. Study observations and caveats: Shared public clonotypes totalled about 2,800 in persistent patients, compared with roughly 970 in new patients. Persistent cases favored TRBV28, TRBJ1-2 and TRBJ2-5.

Specified time point: newly diagnosed GD, antithyroid drugs for less than 3 months. RNA isolated from PBMCs was used to make the TCR library. The collection involved drawing roughly 10 milliliters of peripheral blood into EDTA tubes. V gene TRBV28 combines with J gene TRBJ1-2, with a weak D call TRBD1 (5 bases). The specimen was peripheral blood mononuclear cells (PBMCs), collected at new diagnosis, from a patient treated with antithyroid drugs. The sequence was collected from a female donor with Graves disease. CDR3 in amino acids: CASRPADAGRGGVRGYTF. CDR3 bases: TGTGCCAGCAGACCCGCCGATGCAGGGCGAGGAGGAGTCAGAGGCTACACCTTC.